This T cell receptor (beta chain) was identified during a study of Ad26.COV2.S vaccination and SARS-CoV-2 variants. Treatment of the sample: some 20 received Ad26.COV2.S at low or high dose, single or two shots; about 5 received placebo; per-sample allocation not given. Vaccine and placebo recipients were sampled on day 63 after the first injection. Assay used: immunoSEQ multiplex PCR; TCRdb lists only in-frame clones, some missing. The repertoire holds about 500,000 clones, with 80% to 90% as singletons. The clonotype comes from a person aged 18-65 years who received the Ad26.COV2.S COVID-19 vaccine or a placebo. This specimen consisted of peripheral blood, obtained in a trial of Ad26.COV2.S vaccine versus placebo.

The CDR3 loop is CASRVFPENNEQFF. DNA for the CDR3: TGCGCCAGCAGAGTCTTCCCGGAAAACAATGAGCAGTTCTTC. The V and J genes are TRBV5-1 and TRBJ2-1, with D uncertain. Trimming left V 5 bases short and J 5 bases short, with 14 bases between. The V gene's germline CDR1 is SGHRS and CDR2 YFSETQ. This CDR3 comprises 14 residues.